One and the same sample provided the 32 T cell receptor beta chains below, sequenced in a study of cytomegalovirus exposure and HLA in healthy donors. The PCR used 60 Vbeta and 13 Jbeta primers. Only in-frame clones appear in the TCRdb table, and some are missing; sequencing was by immunoSEQ multiplex PCR. The sample carries 90,000 to 150,000 clones, roughly 65% recorded once. Sequencing was carried out using PBMCs. The receptor source for this set is a man aged 35 to 55 in good health and CMV-seropositive.

This chain uses TRBV9 with TRBJ2-5; TRBD2 is a possible D gene (6 bases). Between the trimmed V and J ends, which lost 0 bases and 8 bases, there was a span of 23 bases. This CDR3 has 17 residues. Germline assignment: CDR1 SGDLS and CDR2 YYNGEE. The CDR3 nucleotides are TGTGCCAGCAGCGTAGCGGACGCGGGGACCCTGGAGTATACCCAGTACTTC. Translated: CASSVADAGTLEYTQYF. Complete variable domain (other parts from reference TRBV9 and TRBJ2-5): DSGVTQTPKHLITATGQRVTLRCSPRSGDLSVYWYQQSLDQGLQFLIQYYNGEERAKGNILERFSAQQFPDLHSELNLSSLELGDSALYFCASSVADAGTLEYTQYFGPGTRLLVL.

The chain is built from TRBV28 and TRBJ2-1, with D perhaps matching TRBD2 (5 bases). The CDR3 runs 13 residues. Trimming stripped 6 bases from V and 3 bases from J, with 9 bases between. CDR1 and CDR2 (germline): MDHEN, SYDVKM. CDR3 loop: CASRVGVYNEQFF. Written as DNA, the CDR3 is TGTGCCAGCAGAGTGGGAGTCTACAATGAGCAGTTCTTC.

This chain joins TRBV10-3 and TRBJ1-3; D uncertain. Germline V gene lookup returns CDR1 ENHRY and CDR2 SYGVKD. This CDR3 region has 14 residues. Trimming removed 6 bases from V and 0 bases from J, with 9 bases in between. The CDR3 here is CAIRPASSGNTIYF. The DNA for the CDR3 is TGTGCCATCAGACCCGCGAGCTCTGGAAACACCATATATTTT.

The genes are TRBV7-3 and TRBJ2-3, with 7 positions matching TRBD2. V shed 5 bases, J shed 9 bases, and the junction held 8 bases outside the gene matches. CDR1 and CDR2 from the germline V gene are SGHTA and FQGTGA. CDR3 length: 13 amino acids. The CDR3 nucleotides are TGTGCCAGCAGCCCGCCGGGGGGAGACACGCAGTATTTT. Residues: CASSPPGGDTQYF.

J is TRBJ1-5 and V is TRBV18, with D possibly TRBD1 on 6 matching bases. Germline V gene sequence: CDR1 KGHSH, CDR2 LQKENI. The CDR3 length is 15 residues. V lost 6 bases and J lost 5, with 17 bases in between. CDR3 DNA sequence: TGTGCCAGCTCTCCCCAGACAGGCTATGATCAGCCCCAGCATTTT. Amino acids: CASSPQTGYDQPQHF.

The rearrangement uses TRBV4-3 and TRBJ2-1, with 8 bases aligning to TRBD2. Germline loops: CDR1 LGHNA, CDR2 YSLEER. Unmatched junction bases numbered 5, after V lost 1 base and J lost 6 bases. The CDR3 has 15 residues. CDR3 DNA sequence: TGCGCCAGCAGCCAAGGGCTAGCGGGCTTCAATGAGCAGTTCTTC. This encodes CASSQGLAGFNEQFF.

V is TRBV30 and J is TRBJ2-1; 14 bases map to TRBD2. This CDR3 has 14 amino acids. Germline CDR1 is GTSNPN and CDR2 is SVGIG (reference sequence). J lost 15 bases, V lost 2 bases, and 9 bases had no gene match. CDR3 protein: CAWSQPGLAGEWFF. The CDR3 nucleotides read TGTGCCTGGAGTCAACCGGGACTAGCGGGAGAATGGTTCTTC.

The chain employs TRBV7-9 and TRBJ2-7, with a weak D call TRBD2 (7 bases). The germline V gene has CDR1 SEHNR and CDR2 FQNEAQ (reference sequence). The CDR3 is made up of 14 amino acids. The V gene lost 5 bases and the J gene lost 3 bases, with 14 bases spanning the gap. In nucleotides, the CDR3 is TGTGCCAGCAGCCGCGGGGGCTCCCGCTACGAGCAGTACTTC. This translates into CASSRGGSRYEQYF. Drawing the rest from reference TRBV7-9 and TRBJ2-7, the complete variable domain is DTGVSQNPRHKITKRGQNVTFRCDPISEHNRLYWYRQTLGQGPEFLTYFQNEAQLEKSRLLSDRFSAERPKGSFSTLEIQRTEQGDSAMYLCASSRGGSRYEQYFGPGTRLTVT.

This chain links TRBV7-2 with TRBJ2-3; tentatively, D is TRBD1 (6 bases). The CDR3 spans 12 residues. Per the germline V gene, CDR1 is SGHTA and CDR2 is FQGNSA. V lost 3 bases and J 6 bases, leaving 7 bases between the germline ends. The CDR3, as DNA: TGTGCCAGCAGCTTCACAGGGGATACGCAGTATTTT. Encoded protein: CASSFTGDTQYF.

V gene TRBV30 combines with J gene TRBJ2-3, with D possibly matching TRBD2 (6 bases). Germline V gene lookup returns CDR1 GTSNPN and CDR2 SVGIG (reference sequence). Trimming took 0 bases from V and 0 from J, leaving 10 bases between them. CDR3 size: 15 residues. In nucleotides, the CDR3 is TGTGCCTGGAGTGTATTGGGGACTAGCACAGATACGCAGTATTTT. It codes for CAWSVLGTSTDTQYF.

The CDR3: CASSPFTTPNPLRLTDTQYF. The CDR3 nucleotides are TGCGCCAGCAGCCCGTTTACTACCCCCAACCCCCTTAGGCTGACAGATACGCAGTATTTT. The chain combines TRBV4-1 with TRBJ2-3, with D hard to call. V lost 4 bases, J lost 3 bases, and 29 bases lay in between. The germline V gene has CDR1 MGHRA and CDR2 YSYEKL. The CDR3 length is 20 residues.

The chain is built from TRBV5-1 and TRBJ1-1; D ambiguous. Germline CDR1 is SGHRS and CDR2 is YFSETQ. The CDR3 spans 15 residues. Trimming took 5 bases from V and 4 from J, leaving 18 bases between them. CDR3 coding DNA: TGCGCCAGCAGGTTGAGTCCCGAGGGAAGCACTGAAGCTTTCTTT. It specifies CASRLSPEGSTEAFF.

This clone was found once. The rearrangement links TRBV7-8 to TRBJ1-2; TRBD1 matches at 8 bases. The CDR3 totals 16 residues. Germline-derived CDR1 and CDR2 are SGHVS and FQNEAQ. V was clipped by 1 base and J by 2 bases; unmatched bases: 6. CDR3 DNA sequence: TGTGCCAGCAGCTTAGGCCCAACAGGGGGGAACTATGGCTACACCTTC. Residues: CASSLGPTGGNYGYTF.

The V gene is TRBV19, the J gene TRBJ1-5; D unresolved. V shed 3 bases and J shed 7 bases, with 13 bases lying between them. In germline, CDR1 is LNHDA, CDR2 SQIVND (reference sequence). The CDR3 sequence is 14 residues long. CDR3 sequence (DNA): TGTGCCAGTAGTATTACCGGACTGTCCCAGCCCCAGCATTTT. It translates to CASSITGLSQPQHF.

The V gene is TRBV6-1, the J gene TRBJ1-2, with D tentatively TRBD1 (6 bases). V lost 11 bases to trimming and J lost 1 base, with 17 bases between them. The germline gives CDR1 MNHNS, CDR2 SASEGT. The CDR3 totals 14 residues. CDR3: CAGFGTTFNYGYTF. The CDR3, as DNA: TGTGCCGGCTTCGGGACAACCTTTAACTATGGCTACACCTTC.

This rearrangement joins TRBV25-1 to TRBJ1-3; 10 bases align to TRBD1. In germline, CDR1 is MGHDK, CDR2 SYGVNS. The CDR3 spans 16 residues. The J segment lost 0 bases and the V segment lost 3 bases, leaving 2 bases of the junction unmatched. Here the CDR3 DNA reads TGTGCCAGCAGTGAGAGGACAGGGGGCTCTGGAAACACCATATATTTT. Its protein is CASSERTGGSGNTIYF.

The chain uses TRBV11-2 and TRBJ2-2; D is possibly TRBD2 (6 bases). The CDR3 contains 16 residues. Germline V lookup: CDR1 SGHAT, CDR2 FQNNGV. V was trimmed by 2 bases and J by 5 bases, leaving 15 bases between them. DNA of the CDR3: TGTGCCAGCAGCTTATATTCGGCGGGGTTGACCGGGGAGCTGTTTTTT. Its protein product is CASSLYSAGLTGELFF.

This rearrangement joins TRBV30 to TRBJ2-3; 13 nucleotides line up with TRBD2. Germline V gives CDR1 GTSNPN, CDR2 SVGIG (reference sequence). V shed 4 bases and J 2 bases; nucleotides not matched to a gene: 9. The CDR3 consists of 17 residues. In DNA, the CDR3 is TGTGCCTGGAAGCCCGAGGGACTAGCGGGGCCCACAGATACGCAGTATTTT. Its translation is CAWKPEGLAGPTDTQYF. The full variable domain, with the rest looked up from reference TRBV30 and TRBJ2-3, is SQTIHQWPATLVQPVGSPLSLECTVEGTSNPNLYWYRQAAGRGLQLLFYSVGIGQISSEVPQNLSASRPQDRQFILSSKKLLLSDSGFYLCAWKPEGLAGPTDTQYFGPGTRLTVL.

The sample holds a few counts of this clone. The chain carries TRBV5-4 and TRBJ2-1, with 11 nucleotides matching TRBD2. CDR1 and CDR2 from the germline V gene are SGHNT and YYREEE (reference sequence). CDR3 length: 18 residues. V shed 0 bases and J 1 base; nucleotides not matched to a gene: 6. The CDR3 loop is CASSLGSGGAVSYNEQFF. In DNA, the CDR3 is TGTGCCAGCAGCTTGGGTAGCGGGGGGGCAGTATCCTACAATGAGCAGTTCTTC.

The chain joins TRBV10-1 to TRBJ2-1; 8 bases map to TRBD2. The CDR3 extends over 15 amino acids. The V gene's germline CDR1 is WNHNN and CDR2 SYGVQD (reference sequence). V was pared by 3 bases and J by 3 bases, with 4 bases of the junction left unmatched. The CDR3 here is CASSDPAGVYNEQFF. In DNA, the CDR3 is TGCGCCAGCAGTGACCCAGCGGGAGTCTACAATGAGCAGTTCTTC.

This clone was seen more than once but under ten times. V usage is TRBV10-3 and J usage is TRBJ2-2; 9 nucleotides match TRBD1. CDR3 size: 14 residues. J lost 5 bases, V lost 4 bases, and 2 bases had no gene match. Germline V gene lookup returns CDR1 ENHRY and CDR2 SYGVKD. DNA of the CDR3: TGTGCCATCAGTGGGACAGGGGATACCGGGGAGCTGTTTTTT. This encodes CAISGTGDTGELFF.

The chain carries TRBV14 and TRBJ2-1, with TRBD2 matching 9 bases. V lost 2 bases, J lost 2 bases, and 1 base stayed unmatched. This CDR3 comprises 15 residues. Germline V gene data show CDR1 as SGHDN and CDR2 as FVKESK. The CDR3 DNA follows: TGTGCCAGCAGCCAAAGACTAGCGGCCTACAATGAGCAGTTCTTC. Translated, it gives CASSQRLAAYNEQFF.

The J gene is TRBJ2-2, the V gene TRBV9, with 9 bases lining up with TRBD1. The CDR3 is 15 residues long. CDR1 is SGDLS and CDR2 is YYNGEE in the germline V gene. V shed 3 bases and J 7 bases; nucleotides not matched to a gene: 7. CDR3 amino acids: CASSAGTGRNGELFF. In DNA, the CDR3 is TGTGCCAGCAGCGCCGGGACAGGGAGGAACGGGGAGCTGTTTTTT. The variable domain in full, with the rest retrieved from reference TRBV9 and TRBJ2-2, is DSGVTQTPKHLITATGQRVTLRCSPRSGDLSVYWYQQSLDQGLQFLIQYYNGEERAKGNILERFSAQQFPDLHSELNLSSLELGDSALYFCASSAGTGRNGELFFGEGSRLTVL.

The rearrangement links TRBV11-2 to TRBJ1-4; 7 bases fit TRBD1. The ends lost 1 base at V and 7 bases at J; junction bases unmatched: 3. The CDR3 consists of 14 residues. Germline V gene data show CDR1 as SGHAT and CDR2 as FQNNGV. The CDR3 loop is CASSLGQGREKLFF. The CDR3 DNA reads TGTGCCAGCAGCTTAGGACAGGGTCGTGAAAAACTGTTTTTT. Based on the CDR3 plus reference TRBV11-2 and TRBJ1-4, the full variable domain is EAGVAQSPRYKIIEKRQSVAFWCNPISGHATLYWYQQILGQGPKLLIQFQNNGVVDDSQLPKDRFSAERLKGVDSTLKIQPAKLEDSAVYLCASSLGQGREKLFFGSGTQLSVL.

A few counts support this clone. The chain employs TRBV9 and TRBJ1-1; the match to TRBD1 covers 7 bases. The V and J ends lost 6 bases and 1 base, in that order; junction bases with no gene match: 6. Germline values: CDR1 SGDLS, CDR2 YYNGEE. The CDR3 has 14 amino acids. For the CDR3, the DNA is TGTGCCAGCAACCAACAGGGGCCGAACACTGAAGCTTTCTTT. Protein product: CASNQQGPNTEAFF.

This sequence joins TRBV20-1 and TRBJ1-2, with 8 bases lining up with TRBD1. V gave up 5 bases and J gave up 11 bases; unmatched junction bases: 4. Germline V CDR1 and CDR2: DFQATT, SNEGSKA (reference sequence). The CDR3 is made up of 10 amino acids. For the CDR3, the DNA is TGCAGTGCTCCGGACAGGGCTTACACCTTC. Encoded protein: CSAPDRAYTF.

This clone was seen a handful of times. CDR3 region: CASSQGTGAFTDTQYF. CDR3 nucleotide sequence: TGTGCCAGCTCACAAGGGACAGGCGCCTTCACAGATACGCAGTATTTT. This chain links TRBV18 with TRBJ2-3, with 8 bases fitting TRBD1. This CDR3 has 16 amino acids. The V and J ends lost 4 bases and 2 bases, in that order; junction bases with no gene match: 8. CDR1 KGHSH and CDR2 LQKENI come from the germline V gene.

The chain uses TRBV11-2 and TRBJ1-1; possible D gene TRBD1, 5 bases. From germline, CDR1 is SGHAT and CDR2 FQNNGV. This CDR3 comprises 14 residues. V lost 3 bases and J 4 bases, leaving 12 bases between the germline ends. DNA for the CDR3: TGTGCCAGCAGCTTTAATTCGGGGGGCACTGAAGCTTTCTTT. It codes for CASSFNSGGTEAFF.

The chain employs TRBV5-4 and TRBJ2-5, with TRBD2 matching over 8 bases. Trimming at V came to 4 bases and at J to 4 bases, leaving 9 bases not matched to a gene. Germline V gene lookup returns CDR1 SGHNT and CDR2 YYREEE (reference sequence). The CDR3 sequence is 15 residues long. CDR3 region: CASSPREAGVETQYF. The CDR3 coding sequence is TGTGCCAGCAGCCCCCGGGAAGCGGGGGTAGAGACCCAGTACTTC.

J is TRBJ2-2 and V is TRBV9, with TRBD2 identical over 7 bases. Germline V lookup: CDR1 SGDLS, CDR2 YYNGEE. CDR3 length: 18 amino acids. With V trimmed by 0 bases and J by 3 bases, 11 bases remained unmatched. For the CDR3, the DNA is TGTGCCAGCAGCGTAGCGGGAGGACATTGGGGAGACACCGGGGAGCTGTTTTTT. The encoded protein is CASSVAGGHWGDTGELFF.

Only a few counts were recorded for this clone. The chain combines TRBV7-9 with TRBJ2-1, with a possible D match to TRBD2 (5 bases). The CDR3 consists of 11 residues. The germline V and J ends were trimmed by 2 bases and 12 bases, with 8 bases remaining between them. Germline V gene sequence: CDR1 SEHNR, CDR2 FQNEAQ (reference sequence). The DNA for the CDR3 is TGTGCCAGCAGCTTAAACGGAGGGCAGTTCTTC. Translation gives CASSLNGGQFF. The full variable domain, in which reference TRBV7-9 and TRBJ2-1 provide the parts outside the CDR3, is DTGVSQNPRHKITKRGQNVTFRCDPISEHNRLYWYRQTLGQGPEFLTYFQNEAQLEKSRLLSDRFSAERPKGSFSTLEIQRTEQGDSAMYLCASSLNGGQFFGPGTRLTVL.

This chain uses TRBV6-1 with TRBJ2-7; 9 nucleotides agree with TRBD1. The length of the CDR3 is 15 residues. From germline, CDR1 is MNHNS and CDR2 SASEGT. J gave up 7 bases and V 0 bases, and 7 bases lay outside the gene matches. CDR3 amino acids: CASSEAGQGIGEQYF. As DNA, the CDR3 is TGTGCCAGCAGTGAAGCGGGACAGGGAATAGGGGAGCAGTACTTC.